This TCR beta chain was documented in a study of cytotoxic CD8 clonotypes in ibrutinib-treated CLL (dated by TCRdb to the early 2020s). Regarding the complete study: In this cohort, some 14 patients were treatment-naive and fewer than 13 were relapsed/refractory, while about 18 had unmutated IGHV. Of the 90 or so participants in the trial, 20 to 30 had longitudinal samples available. Patients were still on ibrutinib when every remission and progressive disease sample was collected. Responses were partial in 25 or so patients and complete in 2; after median approximately 66 months follow-up, 14 stayed in remission and roughly twelve progressed. The response samples were drawn at a median of roughly eleven months into treatment, with a range of roughly 6 to 36 months. Cryopreserved peripheral blood mononuclear cells were collected before treatment, at response, and at either disease progression or sustained remission. Samples averaged about 260,000 productive templates and tens of thousands of productive rearrangements. General findings and caveats noted by the study authors: Baseline clonality exceeded that of age-matched healthy donors and correlated strongly with circulating CD8+ T-cell counts. Public clonotypes were rare and either shrank or stayed stable during treatment, and the rise in clonality at ibrutinib response reflected expansion of private clonotypes. Lymph node repertoires were not examined, and the timing of sampling was not matched between patients in sustained remission and those whose disease progressed. Clonality increased at ibrutinib response, stayed stable in sustained remission, and fell back toward baseline at progression.

Trimming removed 5 bases from V and 2 bases from J, leaving 3 bases between the germline ends. From its cysteine to its phenylalanine, the CDR3 spans 12 amino acids. The DNA shown is the 36-base CDR3, in frame from base 1. The germline V gene supplies CDR1 SGHVS and CDR2 FQNEAQ. The time point label here, explained by the study, means: approximately twelve months on ibrutinib. For TCR beta library preparation, about 2 micrograms of genomic DNA were isolated from cryopreserved PBMCs. Longitudinal blood samples from CLL patients receiving ibrutinib monotherapy were subjected to high-throughput TCR beta sequencing. Patients were enrolled in a phase 2 open-label single-center ibrutinib monotherapy trial. Each clonotype received, on average, approximately 9.9x coverage in deep resolution sequencing performed on a MiSeq, where the target depth lay between 1 in 1 million and 1 in 200,000 T cells. TCR beta libraries were generated with the immunoSEQ hsTCRB Kit. In the paper's pipeline: Data were analyzed with ImmunoSEQ Data Assistant and ImmunoSEQ Analyzer, with V, D and J genes assigned per IMGT definitions. Clonality, with values ranging from 0 to 1, was calculated as one minus the normalized Shannon entropy of productive rearrangement frequencies. Only overrepresented clonotypes making up at least 0.05% of the repertoire of each patient were included in the public clonotype analysis. Repertoires from about a dozen age-matched healthy donors in immuneACCESS were used as clonality controls. Drawn from immuneACCESS, this table holds only the in-frame rearrangements with V and J called that TCRdb kept. Clones are partly lost; checked studies trace under half to an unresolved V gene and leave the rest unexplained. The V and J calls and the clone size are those of that table, but D and trimming were determined from the DNA. The sample has roughly 51,000 clones on record, roughly 50% of them singletons. The top ten clones comprise 30% to 35% of the sample.

A note on this clone: Its antigen is unknown. Base qualities were left out, and no much larger clone turns up one base away.

The clonotype comes from a human donor with chronic lymphocytic leukemia. The chain employs TRBV7-8 and TRBJ2-2; the D gene cannot be resolved reliably. The material was PBMCs, obtained after 12 months of ibrutinib treatment. The nucleotide sequence reads TGTGCCAGCAGCCTAAACACCGGGGAGCTGTTTTTT. It encodes CASSLNTGELFF.